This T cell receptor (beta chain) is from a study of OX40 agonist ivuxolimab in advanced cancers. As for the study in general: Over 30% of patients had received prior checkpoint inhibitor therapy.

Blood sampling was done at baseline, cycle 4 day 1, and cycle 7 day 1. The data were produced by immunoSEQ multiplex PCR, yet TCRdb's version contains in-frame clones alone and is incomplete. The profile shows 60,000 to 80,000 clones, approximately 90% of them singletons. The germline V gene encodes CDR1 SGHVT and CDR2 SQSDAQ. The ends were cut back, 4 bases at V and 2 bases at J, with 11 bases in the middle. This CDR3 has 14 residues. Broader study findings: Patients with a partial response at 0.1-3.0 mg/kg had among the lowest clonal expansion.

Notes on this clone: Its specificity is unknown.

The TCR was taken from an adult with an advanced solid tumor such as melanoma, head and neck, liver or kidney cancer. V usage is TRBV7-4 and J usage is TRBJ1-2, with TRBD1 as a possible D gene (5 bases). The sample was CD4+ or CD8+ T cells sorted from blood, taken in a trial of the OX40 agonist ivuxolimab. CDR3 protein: CASSSTHRNYGYTF. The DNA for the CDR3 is TGTGCCAGCAGCTCTACCCACAGGAACTATGGCTACACCTTC.